Presented here are 20 T cell receptor beta chains from one specimen sequenced in a study of CD8 T cells in ankylosing spondylitis. TCRdb independently ran MiXCR on the 5' RACE reads; one entry per CDR3 protein. The sample has about 150,000 distinct CDR3 sequences; about 32% are singletons. Sequenced: synovial fluid, either unsorted or a sorted T cell fraction (not recorded which). The receptors were gathered from a male donor with ankylosing spondylitis.

The V gene is TRBV4-2, the J gene TRBJ2-7, with TRBD2 identical over 13 bases. The CDR3 consists of 17 residues. Germline V gene sequence: CDR1 LGHNA, CDR2 YNFKEQ. V lost 2 bases and J lost 3; bases outside the gene matches: 7. The CDR3 coding sequence is TGTGCCAGCAGCCAATATGCGGGACTAGCGGGATTCTACGAGCAGTACTTC. Translation: CASSQYAGLAGFYEQYF.

This chain uses TRBV24-1 with TRBJ1-4; D gene uncertain. Germline lookup yields CDR1 KGHDR and CDR2 SFDVKD. This CDR3 has 13 amino acids. Trimming stripped 2 bases from V and 7 bases from J, with 7 bases between. The CDR3 region has the DNA TGTGCCACCAGTGATTCTACGGGTGAAAAACTGTTTTTT. Its translation: CATSDSTGEKLFF.

This clonotype was observed a handful of times. The gene calls are TRBV20-1 and TRBJ2-4; possible D gene TRBD2, 6 bases. The CDR3 loop spans 12 amino acids. The germline V gene encodes CDR1 DFQATT and CDR2 SNEGSKA (reference sequence). V lost 6 bases to trimming and J lost 5 bases, with 11 bases between them. The CDR3 loop is CSAEGLQNIQYF. CDR3 coding DNA: TGCAGTGCCGAAGGACTACAAAACATTCAGTACTTC.

This clonotype was recorded many times. The chain links TRBV12-3 or TRBV12-4 to TRBJ2-3; a weak D match, TRBD1 (6 bases). Trimming took off 2 bases at V and 0 bases at J, with 9 bases between the two ends. This CDR3 region has 15 residues. CDR3 DNA sequence: TGTGCCAGCAGTTTATGGGGGCCAAGCACAGATACGCAGTATTTT. As protein: CASSLWGPSTDTQYF.

In its sample, this clonotype was seen a few times. The gene calls are TRBV7-3 and TRBJ2-3; D gene unclear. CDR3 length: 13 amino acids. Germline values: CDR1 SGHTA, CDR2 FQGTGA. With 4 bases removed from V and 3 bases from J, the gap between germline ends came to 8 bases. The CDR3 region has the DNA TGTGCCAGCAGCTCCTTTGCGACAGATACGCAGTATTTT. The encoded protein is CASSSFATDTQYF.

This clonotype has a handful of counts. The chain recombines TRBV6-2 or TRBV6-3 with TRBJ2-3; D is possibly TRBD2 (5 bases). The length of the CDR3 is 13 residues. Germline-derived CDR1 and CDR2 are MNHEY and SVGEGT. V lost 4 bases and J 5 bases, leaving 10 bases between the germline ends. The CDR3 here is CASSFLEEDTQYF. CDR3 coding DNA: TGTGCCAGCAGTTTTTTGGAGGAAGATACGCAGTATTTT.

The table lists this clonotype with many counts. The chain couples TRBV5-1 to TRBJ1-2, with D unresolved. Germline loops: CDR1 SGHRS, CDR2 YFSETQ. Trimming took off 4 bases at V and 1 base at J, with 11 bases between the two ends. This CDR3 region has 14 residues. The CDR3 bases are TGCGCCAGCAGCCCGACTACCAGTAACTATGGCTACACCTTC. This codes for CASSPTTSNYGYTF.

There are a few counts of this clonotype. This chain uses TRBV12-3 or TRBV12-4 with TRBJ2-1, with 7 bases aligning to TRBD2. With V trimmed by 8 bases and J by 7 bases, 11 bases remained unmatched. The CDR3 has 14 residues. The CDR3: CASRLSGAQNEQFF. CDR3 DNA: TGTGCCAGCCGACTAAGCGGGGCCCAGAATGAGCAGTTCTTC.

V and J are TRBV7-7 and TRBJ2-5; 7 bases agree with TRBD1. The CDR3 length is 17 residues. The germline CDR1 and CDR2 sequences are SSHAT and FNYEAQ (reference sequence). Trimming took 5 bases from V and 2 from J; bases not matched to a gene: 14. CDR3 loop: CASSPRKGPRGQETQYF. DNA for the CDR3: TGTGCCAGCAGCCCTCGAAAGGGTCCCAGGGGGCAAGAGACCCAGTACTTC.

This clonotype was observed a handful of times. The V call is TRBV6-5, the J call TRBJ2-7; TRBD1 agrees at 7 bases. The V segment lost 0 bases and the J segment 1 base; nucleotides outside the gene matches: 3. The CDR3 contains 15 residues. Germline loops: CDR1 MNHEY, CDR2 SVGAGI. CDR3 region: CASSYSDRRSYEQYF. CDR3 nucleotide sequence: TGTGCCAGCAGTTACTCGGACAGGAGATCCTACGAGCAGTACTTC.

The CDR3 region is CASSQDSSNQPQHF. In DNA form, the CDR3 reads TGTGCCAGCAGCCAGGACAGTAGCAATCAGCCCCAGCATTTT. The V call is TRBV2, the J call TRBJ1-5, with D possibly matching TRBD1 (6 bases). The V end lost 6 bases, the J end lost 0 bases, and 9 bases lay between the germline ends. From germline, CDR1 is SNHLY and CDR2 FYNNEI. This CDR3 is built from 14 residues.

This clonotype has more than one count but fewer than ten. The V call is TRBV5-1, the J call TRBJ1-2, with TRBD1 identical over 8 bases. The CDR3 runs to 15 residues. With V trimmed by 2 bases and J by 8 bases, 11 bases remained unmatched. In germline, CDR1 is SGHRS, CDR2 YFSETQ. The CDR3 bases are TGCGCCAGCAGCTTCTTGGACAGGGAGGAAGGGGGCTACACCTTC. It yields the protein CASSFLDREEGGYTF. Complete variable domain (other parts from reference TRBV5-1 and TRBJ1-2): KAGVTQTPRYLIKTRGQQVTLSCSPISGHRSVSWYQQTPGQGLQFLFEYFSETQRNKGNFPGRFSGRQFSNSRSEMNVSTLELGDSALYLCASSFLDREEGGYTFGSGTRLTVV.

The chain recombines TRBV5-6 with TRBJ2-7; 13 bases line up with TRBD2. The J segment lost 2 bases and the V segment lost 3 bases, leaving 2 bases of the junction unmatched. The CDR3 spans 15 residues. CDR1 is SGHDT and CDR2 is YYEEEE in the germline V gene. CDR3 coding DNA: TGTGCCAGCAGCTGGGGACTAGCGGGAACCTACGAGCAGTACTTC. It is translated as CASSWGLAGTYEQYF.

This clonotype was detected ten times or more. The DNA for the CDR3 is TGTGCCACCAGTGACCGACAGGGGGTGAAGCCCAATGAGCAGTTCTTC. This gives the protein CATSDRQGVKPNEQFF. This chain connects TRBV24-1 to TRBJ2-1; TRBD1 aligns across 9 bases. V shed 4 bases and J 6 bases; nucleotides not matched to a gene: 9. Germline assignment: CDR1 KGHDR and CDR2 SFDVKD. The CDR3 consists of 16 residues.

The chain joins TRBV6-1 to TRBJ1-6; D is undetermined. The V end was cut by 6 bases, the J end by 5 bases, with 17 bases between. The CDR3 totals 16 residues. Germline V gives CDR1 MNHNS, CDR2 SASEGT. The chain's CDR3 is CASRLDLTSNNSPLHF. The CDR3 bases are TGTGCCAGCAGACTGGACCTAACGTCTAATAATTCACCCCTCCACTTT.

Only a few counts were recorded for this clonotype. The rearrangement links TRBV12-3 or TRBV12-4 to TRBJ1-5; possibly TRBD1 for D (5 bases). The germline V and J ends were trimmed by 6 bases and 4 bases, with 10 bases remaining between them. This CDR3 contains 13 residues. The DNA of the CDR3 is TGTGCCAGCAGAGGGGACCTAAATCAGCCCCAGCATTTT. Residues: CASRGDLNQPQHF.

The chain uses TRBV3-1 and TRBJ2-1, with 7 bases matching TRBD1. Germline assignment: CDR1 LGHDT and CDR2 YNNKEL (reference sequence). The trim removed 4 bases at V and 2 bases at J, leaving 5 bases unmatched. The CDR3 loop spans 15 amino acids. CDR3 in DNA: TGTGCCAGCAGCCTTCCGGGACAGCCCTACAATGAGCAGTTCTTC. Amino acids: CASSLPGQPYNEQFF.

This clonotype was picked up many times. The V and J genes are TRBV20-1 and TRBJ2-1; D gene ambiguous. This CDR3 contains 14 residues. Germline lookup yields CDR1 DFQATT and CDR2 SNEGSKA (reference sequence). V dropped 5 bases and J dropped 0 bases, with 11 bases sitting between them. In DNA form, the CDR3 reads TGCAGTGCTCTACCAGTGAGCTCCTACAATGAGCAGTTCTTC. It specifies CSALPVSSYNEQFF.

The V and J genes are TRBV4-1 and TRBJ1-2, with D tentatively TRBD1 (6 bases). Germline-derived CDR1 and CDR2 are MGHRA and YSYEKL. The CDR3 runs 17 residues. Trimming took 0 bases from V and 4 from J, leaving 18 bases between them. This CDR3 reads CASSQDPGVVFGYGYTF. The CDR3 DNA reads as TGCGCCAGCAGCCAAGATCCAGGGGTCGTTTTTGGCTATGGCTACACCTTC.

This clonotype was detected only a few times. This chain joins TRBV11-3 and TRBJ1-4; possibly TRBD1 for D (6 bases). The CDR3 length is 12 residues. From germline, CDR1 is SGHNT and CDR2 YENEEA. V dropped 7 bases and J dropped 8 bases, with 11 bases sitting between them. The CDR3 DNA sequence: TGTGCCAGCACGGGGACAAGAGAAAAACTGTTTTTT. This sequence encodes CASTGTREKLFF.